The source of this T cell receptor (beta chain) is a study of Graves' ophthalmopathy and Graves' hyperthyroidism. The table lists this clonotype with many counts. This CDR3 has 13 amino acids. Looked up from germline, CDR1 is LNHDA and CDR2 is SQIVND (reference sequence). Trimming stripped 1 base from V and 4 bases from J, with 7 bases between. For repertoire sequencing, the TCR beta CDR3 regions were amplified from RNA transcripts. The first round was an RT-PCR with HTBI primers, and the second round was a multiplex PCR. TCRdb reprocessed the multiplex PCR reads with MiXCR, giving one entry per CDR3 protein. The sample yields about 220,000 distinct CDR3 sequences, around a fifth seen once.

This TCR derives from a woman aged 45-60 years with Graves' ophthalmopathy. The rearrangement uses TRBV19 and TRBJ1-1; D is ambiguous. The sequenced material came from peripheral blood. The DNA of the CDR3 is TGTGCCAGTAGTATAGGACCTGGCACTGAAGCTTTCTTT. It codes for CASSIGPGTEAFF.